Shown below are 19 T cell receptor beta chains from a single sample sequenced in a study of T cells after somatic rescue of genetic block. TCRdb's copy holds only in-frame clones and misses some; the assay was immunoSEQ multiplex PCR. The sample lists 14,000 to 15,000 clones, about 70% occurring once. Specimen: peripheral blood mononuclear cells (PBMCs). The source is a boy under 18.

The V and J genes are TRBV9 and TRBJ2-6; D is ambiguous. Germline V lookup: CDR1 SGDLS, CDR2 YYNGEE. V lost 2 bases and J 0 bases, leaving 3 bases between the germline ends. This CDR3 spans 14 amino acids. Written as DNA, the CDR3 is TGTGCCAGCAGCGTGATCTCTGGGGCCAACGTCCTGACTTTC. Its translation is CASSVISGANVLTF.

The genes are TRBV19 and TRBJ2-5, with D perhaps TRBD1 (7 bases). The CDR3 is 15 residues long. Germline-derived CDR1 and CDR2 are LNHDA and SQIVND (reference sequence). V shed 6 bases and J shed 5 bases, with 19 bases lying between them. The CDR3 DNA is TGTGCCAGTAGGGAACAGGGGACTTTAAAGGAGACCCAGTACTTC. Its protein is CASREQGTLKETQYF.

This clone came up a few times. The rearrangement links TRBV6-5 to TRBJ2-7; D perhaps matches TRBD2 (7 bases). This CDR3 has 14 amino acids. V gave up 5 bases and J gave up 3 bases, with 14 bases separating them. Germline V gene sequence: CDR1 MNHEY, CDR2 SVGAGI. CDR3 amino acids: CASSPWGGLYEQYF. The CDR3, as DNA: TGTGCCAGCAGTCCCTGGGGGGGCCTCTACGAGCAGTACTTC.

The V call is TRBV10-3, the J call TRBJ1-3, with 7 bases identical to TRBD1. The CDR3 loop spans 15 amino acids. V trimming: 7 bases; J trimming: 1 base; junction bases outside the gene matches: 7. The germline gives CDR1 ENHRY, CDR2 SYGVKD. CDR3 loop: CAIKGDSRSGNTIYF. The CDR3 DNA reads as TGTGCCATCAAAGGGGACAGTCGTTCTGGAAACACCATATATTTT.

This chain uses TRBV2 with TRBJ2-7; maybe TRBD1 (6 bases). V lost 7 bases and J 3 bases, leaving 22 bases between the germline ends. CDR1 SNHLY and CDR2 FYNNEI come from the germline V gene. The CDR3 loop spans 16 amino acids. Written as DNA, the CDR3 is TGTGCCAGCAAAGGCTTTCCGGGACACGGGGTCTACGAGCAGTACTTC. Translated, it gives CASKGFPGHGVYEQYF.

This clone was counted only a few times. The chain combines TRBV9 with TRBJ1-2, with D possibly being TRBD1 (5 bases). Germline CDR1 and CDR2: SGDLS and YYNGEE. The CDR3 length is 12 residues. Trimming shortened V by 4 bases and J by 5 bases, and 9 bases separated the two germline ends. Here the CDR3 reads CASSPGPYGYTF. CDR3 sequence (DNA): TGTGCCAGCAGCCCGGGACCTTATGGCTACACCTTC.

This clone was counted only a few times. This chain connects TRBV7-9 to TRBJ2-1; D is tentatively TRBD1 or TRBD2 (6 bases each). With 8 bases removed from V and 5 bases from J, the gap between germline ends came to 19 bases. CDR1 and CDR2 from the germline V gene are SEHNR and FQNEAQ (reference sequence). The CDR3 length is 15 residues. The CDR3 is CASQEWGADDNEQFF. CDR3 sequence (DNA): TGTGCCAGCCAGGAATGGGGGGCTGACGACAATGAGCAGTTCTTC.

The table lists this clone with a few counts. The chain joins TRBV5-4 to TRBJ2-3; 9 bases match TRBD2. In germline, CDR1 is SGHNT, CDR2 YYREEE (reference sequence). Trimming removed 4 bases from V and 5 bases from J; junction bases left unmatched: 8. The CDR3 length is 15 residues. The CDR3 here is CASSPGLASKDTQYF. The CDR3 bases are TGTGCCAGCAGCCCAGGACTAGCGAGTAAAGATACGCAGTATTTT.

The table lists this clone with a count of one. The rearrangement joins TRBV28 to TRBJ1-5; TRBD1 agrees at 11 bases. Germline-derived CDR1 and CDR2 are MDHEN and SYDVKM. V was clipped by 5 bases and J by 4 bases; unmatched bases: 4. CDR3 length: 15 amino acids. The CDR3 is CASSPGTGGNQPQHF. DNA for the CDR3: TGTGCCAGCAGTCCGGGGACAGGGGGTAATCAGCCCCAGCATTTT.

The J gene is TRBJ1-2, the V gene TRBV6-5; D gene unclear. V was clipped by 0 bases and J by 8 bases, with 10 bases between them. This CDR3 has 13 amino acids. Germline V gene lookup returns CDR1 MNHEY and CDR2 SVGAGI. The CDR3 DNA follows: TGTGCCAGCAGTTACTCACGGATGGGGGGCTACACCTTC. This codes for CASSYSRMGGYTF.

The chain uses TRBV28 and TRBJ2-6; 10 positions agree with TRBD1. With 2 bases clipped from V and 1 base from J, the junction kept 8 bases outside the gene matches. This CDR3 has 19 residues. Germline V lookup: CDR1 MDHEN, CDR2 SYDVKM. CDR3 in DNA: TGTGCCAGCAGTTTAAGATTGGGACAGGGGACTTCTGGGGCCAACGTCCTGACTTTC. This codes for CASSLRLGQGTSGANVLTF.

V gene TRBV5-6 combines with J gene TRBJ1-2; D perhaps matches TRBD1 (5 bases). Germline V gene lookup returns CDR1 SGHDT and CDR2 YYEEEE. V lost 5 bases and J lost 3, with 20 bases in between. The CDR3 length is 16 residues. The DNA for the CDR3 is TGTGCCAGCAGTCAGAACAGGCTAGCAACTCACTATGGCTACACCTTC. It specifies CASSQNRLATHYGYTF.

The chain is built from TRBV7-6 and TRBJ2-7, with 7 positions matching TRBD2. V lost 3 bases, J lost 2 bases, and 10 bases stayed unmatched. The CDR3 covers 16 residues. CDR1 is SGHVS, CDR2 FNYEAQ, per germline. The CDR3 protein is CASSFGSAGVPYEQYF. In nucleotides, the CDR3 is TGTGCCAGCAGCTTCGGGTCGGCGGGGGTTCCCTACGAGCAGTACTTC.

The rearrangement links TRBV2 to TRBJ1-1, with D possibly being TRBD1 (5 bases). The CDR3 spans 14 residues. V was cut by 8 bases and J by 5 bases, with 18 bases left in between. Germline CDR1 is SNHLY and CDR2 is FYNNEI. The CDR3 coding sequence is TGTGCCAGCCGTAGTACGGGGCGAGGGACTGAAGCTTTCTTT. Encoded protein: CASRSTGRGTEAFF.

The chain has TRBV5-1 and TRBJ2-1; D is uncertain. CDR1 is SGHRS, CDR2 YFSETQ, per germline. This CDR3 region has 15 residues. Trimming took off 1 base at V and 0 bases at J, with 8 bases between the two ends. As DNA, the CDR3 is TGCGCCAGCAGCTTGTCTCCCTTCTCCTACAATGAGCAGTTCTTC. Amino acids: CASSLSPFSYNEQFF.

V and J are TRBV7-4 and TRBJ1-5; D is ambiguous. Germline assignment: CDR1 SGHVT and CDR2 SQSDAQ. Trimming stripped 5 bases from V and 1 base from J, with 9 bases between. The CDR3 covers 14 residues. The CDR3 nucleotides are TGTGCCAGCAGCCCTTGGGGAAGCAATCAGCCCCAGCATTTT. Encoded protein: CASSPWGSNQPQHF.

This chain uses TRBV6-1 with TRBJ1-6, with TRBD1 identical over 10 bases. The CDR3 spans 15 residues. Trimming at V came to 3 bases and at J to 9 bases, leaving 5 bases not matched to a gene. Looked up from germline, CDR1 is MNHNS and CDR2 is SASEGT. The CDR3 protein is CASSEGDRGFSPLHF. The CDR3 region has the DNA TGTGCCAGCAGTGAGGGGGACAGGGGATTTTCACCCCTCCACTTT.

The table lists this clone with a few counts. The chain links TRBV6-5 to TRBJ1-1, with TRBD1 identical over 7 bases. V was clipped by 6 bases and J by 7 bases; unmatched bases: 14. Germline CDR1 MNHEY, CDR2 SVGAGI. This CDR3 is 15 amino acids long. Here the CDR3 DNA reads TGTGCCAGCAGGCAGGCGAAGATGGGACAGCGTGAAGCTTTCTTT. Translation: CASRQAKMGQREAFF.

The gene calls are TRBV5-4 and TRBJ2-2; D perhaps matches TRBD1 (6 bases). Germline V CDR1 and CDR2: SGHNT, YYREEE (reference sequence). The CDR3 consists of 14 residues. Trimming shortened V by 0 bases and J by 5 bases, and 8 bases separated the two germline ends. The CDR3 nucleotides read TGTGCCAGCAGCTTGGTCCAGGGGACCGGGGAGCTGTTTTTT. Encoded protein: CASSLVQGTGELFF.